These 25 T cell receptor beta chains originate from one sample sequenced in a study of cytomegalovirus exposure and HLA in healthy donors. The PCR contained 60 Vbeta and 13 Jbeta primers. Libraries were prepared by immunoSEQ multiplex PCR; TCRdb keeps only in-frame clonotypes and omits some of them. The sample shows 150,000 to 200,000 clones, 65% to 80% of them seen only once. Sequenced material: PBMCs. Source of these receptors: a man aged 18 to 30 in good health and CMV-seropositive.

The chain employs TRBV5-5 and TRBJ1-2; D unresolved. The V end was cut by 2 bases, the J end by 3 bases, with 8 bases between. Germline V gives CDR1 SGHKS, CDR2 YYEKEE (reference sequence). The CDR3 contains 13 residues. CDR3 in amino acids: CASSLGQDYGYTF. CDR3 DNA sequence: TGTGCCAGCAGCTTAGGTCAGGACTATGGCTACACCTTC.

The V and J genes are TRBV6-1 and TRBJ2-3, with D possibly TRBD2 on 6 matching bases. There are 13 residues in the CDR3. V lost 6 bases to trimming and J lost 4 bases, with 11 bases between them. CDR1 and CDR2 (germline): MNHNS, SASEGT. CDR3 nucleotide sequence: TGTGCCAGCAGCTCCGGGACTCCAGATACGCAGTATTTT. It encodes CASSSGTPDTQYF.

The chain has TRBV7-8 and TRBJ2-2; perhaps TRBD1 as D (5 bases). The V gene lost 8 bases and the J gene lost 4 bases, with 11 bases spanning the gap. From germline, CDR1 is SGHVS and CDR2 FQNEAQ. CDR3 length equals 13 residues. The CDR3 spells CASCRVFTGELFF. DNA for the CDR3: TGTGCCAGCTGCAGGGTTTTCACCGGGGAGCTGTTTTTT.

CDR3 amino acids: CASSPPSGLYTDTQYF. The CDR3 nucleotides read TGTGCCAGCAGCCCCCCCAGCGGGTTATACACAGATACGCAGTATTTT. The chain links TRBV5-4 to TRBJ2-3; tentatively, D is TRBD2 (6 bases). This CDR3 region has 16 residues. V was clipped by 4 bases and J by 2 bases, with 17 bases between them. Germline V gene lookup returns CDR1 SGHNT and CDR2 YYREEE (reference sequence).

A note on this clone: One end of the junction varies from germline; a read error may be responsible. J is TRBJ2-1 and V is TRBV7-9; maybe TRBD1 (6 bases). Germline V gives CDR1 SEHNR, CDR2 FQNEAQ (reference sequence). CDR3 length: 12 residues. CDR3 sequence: CTSSSRGNEQFF. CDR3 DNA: TGTACCAGCAGTTCGAGGGGGAATGAGCAGTTCTTC.

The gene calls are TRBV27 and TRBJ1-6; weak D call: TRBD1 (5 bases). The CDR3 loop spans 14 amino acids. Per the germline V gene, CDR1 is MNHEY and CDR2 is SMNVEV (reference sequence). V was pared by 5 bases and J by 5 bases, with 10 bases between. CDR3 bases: TGTGCCAGCAGTCGGGGGGGGGATAATTCACCCCTCCACTTT. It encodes CASSRGGDNSPLHF.

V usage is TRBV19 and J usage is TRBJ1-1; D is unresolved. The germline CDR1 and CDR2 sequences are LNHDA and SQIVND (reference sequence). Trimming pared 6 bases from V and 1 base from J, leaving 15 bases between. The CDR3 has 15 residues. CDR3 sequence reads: CASREWGERNTEAFF. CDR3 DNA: TGTGCCAGTAGAGAGTGGGGAGAAAGGAACACTGAAGCTTTCTTT. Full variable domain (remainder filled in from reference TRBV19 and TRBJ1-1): DGGITQSPKYLFRKEGQNVTLSCEQNLNHDAMYWYRQDPGQGLRLIYYSQIVNDFQKGDIAEGYSVSREKKESFPLTVTSAQKNPTAFYLCASREWGERNTEAFFGQGTRLTVV.

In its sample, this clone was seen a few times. The CDR3 coding sequence is TGCGCCAGCAGCATAGCCGGGACAGGTCAGATGAACACTGAAGCTTTCTTT. Translating gives CASSIAGTGQMNTEAFF. The V call is TRBV5-1, the J call TRBJ1-1; 8 bases line up with TRBD1. CDR3 length: 17 residues. Germline CDR1 is SGHRS and CDR2 is YFSETQ. V lost 4 bases, J lost 0 bases, and 11 bases stayed unmatched. The variable domain in full, with the rest retrieved from reference TRBV5-1 and TRBJ1-1, is KAGVTQTPRYLIKTRGQQVTLSCSPISGHRSVSWYQQTPGQGLQFLFEYFSETQRNKGNFPGRFSGRQFSNSRSEMNVSTLELGDSALYLCASSIAGTGQMNTEAFFGQGTRLTVV.

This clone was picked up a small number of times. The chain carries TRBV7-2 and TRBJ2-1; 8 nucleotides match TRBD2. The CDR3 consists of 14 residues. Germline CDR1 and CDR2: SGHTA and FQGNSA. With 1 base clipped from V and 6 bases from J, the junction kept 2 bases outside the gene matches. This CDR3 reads CASSLEGTSNEQFF. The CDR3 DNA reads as TGTGCCAGCAGCTTAGAAGGGACTAGCAATGAGCAGTTCTTC.

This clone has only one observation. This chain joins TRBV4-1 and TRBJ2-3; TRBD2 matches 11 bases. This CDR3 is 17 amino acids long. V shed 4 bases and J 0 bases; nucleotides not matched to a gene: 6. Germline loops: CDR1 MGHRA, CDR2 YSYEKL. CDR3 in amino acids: CASSPRRTSGSTDTQYF. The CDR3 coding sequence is TGCGCCAGCAGCCCTCGGAGGACTAGCGGGAGCACAGATACGCAGTATTTT.

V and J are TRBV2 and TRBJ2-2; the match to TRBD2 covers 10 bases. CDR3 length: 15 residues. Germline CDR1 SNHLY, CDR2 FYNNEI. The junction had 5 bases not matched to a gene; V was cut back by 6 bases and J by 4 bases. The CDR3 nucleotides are TGTGCCAGCAGGGATGGACTAGCGGTCACCGGGGAGCTGTTTTTT. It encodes CASRDGLAVTGELFF.

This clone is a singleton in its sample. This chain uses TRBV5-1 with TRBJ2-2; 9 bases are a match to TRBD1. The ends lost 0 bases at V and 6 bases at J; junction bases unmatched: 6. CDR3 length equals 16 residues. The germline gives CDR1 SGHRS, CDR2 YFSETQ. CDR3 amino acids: CASSLVQGAAAGELFF. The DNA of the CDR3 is TGCGCCAGCAGCTTGGTACAGGGGGCGGCCGCCGGGGAGCTGTTTTTT.

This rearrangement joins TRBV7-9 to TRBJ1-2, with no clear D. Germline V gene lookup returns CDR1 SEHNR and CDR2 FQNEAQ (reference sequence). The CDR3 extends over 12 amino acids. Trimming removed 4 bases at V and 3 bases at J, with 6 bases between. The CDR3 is CASSSRDYGYTF. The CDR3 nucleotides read TGTGCCAGCAGCTCCCGCGACTATGGCTACACCTTC.

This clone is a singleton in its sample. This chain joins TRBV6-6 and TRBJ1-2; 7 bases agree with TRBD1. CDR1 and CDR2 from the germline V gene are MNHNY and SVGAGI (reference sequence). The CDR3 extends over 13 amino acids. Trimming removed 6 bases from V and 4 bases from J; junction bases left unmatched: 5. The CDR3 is CASSPTGSYGYTF. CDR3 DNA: TGTGCCAGCAGCCCGACAGGGTCCTATGGCTACACCTTC.

CDR3 nucleotide sequence: TGTGCCAGCAGTCAGGACAGGGGGCGAATGAACACTGAAGCTTTCTTT. This gives the protein CASSQDRGRMNTEAFF. The chain links TRBV2 to TRBJ1-1, with 11 bases identical to TRBD1. V trimming: 5 bases; J trimming: 0 bases; junction bases outside the gene matches: 5. The germline gives CDR1 SNHLY, CDR2 FYNNEI. This CDR3 contains 16 residues.

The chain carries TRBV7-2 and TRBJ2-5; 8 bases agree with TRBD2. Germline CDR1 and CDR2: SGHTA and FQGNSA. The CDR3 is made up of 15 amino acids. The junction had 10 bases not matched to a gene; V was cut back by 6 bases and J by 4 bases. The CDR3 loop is CASRERGGFLETQYF. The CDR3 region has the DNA TGTGCCAGCAGAGAACGGGGGGGCTTTTTAGAGACCCAGTACTTC. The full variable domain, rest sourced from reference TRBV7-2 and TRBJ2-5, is GAGVSQSPSNKVTEKGKDVELRCDPISGHTALYWYRQSLGQGLEFLIYFQGNSAPDKSGLPSDRFSAERTGGSVSTLTIQRTQQEDSAVYLCASRERGGFLETQYFGPGTRLLVL.

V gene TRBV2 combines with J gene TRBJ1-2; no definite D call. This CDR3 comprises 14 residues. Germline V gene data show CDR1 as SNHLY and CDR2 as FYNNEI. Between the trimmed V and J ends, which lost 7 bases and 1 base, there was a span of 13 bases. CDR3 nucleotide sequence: TGTGCCAGCATTACCTCCGGGAGTAACTATGGCTACACCTTC. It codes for CASITSGSNYGYTF. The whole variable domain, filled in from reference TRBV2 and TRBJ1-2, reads EPEVTQTPSHQVTQMGQEVILRCVPISNHLYFYWYRQILGQKVEFLVSFYNNEISEKSEIFDDQFSVERPDGSNFTLKIRSTKLEDSAMYFCASITSGSNYGYTFGSGTRLTVV.

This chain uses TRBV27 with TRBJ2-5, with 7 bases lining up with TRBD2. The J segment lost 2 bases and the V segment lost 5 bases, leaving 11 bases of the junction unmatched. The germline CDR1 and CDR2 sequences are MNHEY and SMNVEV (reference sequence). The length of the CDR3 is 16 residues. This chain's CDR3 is CASSLQRGTKQETQYF. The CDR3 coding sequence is TGTGCCAGCAGTCTTCAGCGCGGGACTAAACAAGAGACCCAGTACTTC.

The CDR3 sequence: CASRGGEGLALEQYV. DNA for the CDR3: TGTGCCAGCAGGGGGGGAGAAGGACTAGCACTCGAGCAGTACGTC. This rearrangement joins TRBV6-1 to TRBJ2-7, with TRBD2 matching over 8 bases. J gave up 6 bases and V 6 bases, and 13 bases lay outside the gene matches. Germline V lookup: CDR1 MNHNS, CDR2 SASEGT. The CDR3 is 15 amino acids.

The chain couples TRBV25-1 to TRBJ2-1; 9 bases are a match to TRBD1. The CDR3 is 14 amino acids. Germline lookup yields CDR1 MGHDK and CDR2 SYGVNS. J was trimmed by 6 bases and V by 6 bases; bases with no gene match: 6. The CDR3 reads CASSSTGGRNEQFF. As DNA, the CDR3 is TGTGCCAGCAGCTCGACAGGGGGTCGCAATGAGCAGTTCTTC.

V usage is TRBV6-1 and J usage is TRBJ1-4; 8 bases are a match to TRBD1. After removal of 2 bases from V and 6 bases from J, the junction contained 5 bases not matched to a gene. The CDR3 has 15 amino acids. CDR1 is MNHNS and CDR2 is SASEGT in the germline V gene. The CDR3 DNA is TGTGCCAGCAGTGAACCAGGGACAGGAGATGAAAAACTGTTTTTT. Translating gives CASSEPGTGDEKLFF.

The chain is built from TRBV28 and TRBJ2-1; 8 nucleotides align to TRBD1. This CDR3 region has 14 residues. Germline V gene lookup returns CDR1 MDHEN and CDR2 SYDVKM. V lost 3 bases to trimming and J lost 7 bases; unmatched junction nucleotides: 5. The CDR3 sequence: CASSFRDRSNEQFF. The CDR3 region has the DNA TGTGCCAGCAGTTTCCGGGACAGGTCGAATGAGCAGTTCTTC.

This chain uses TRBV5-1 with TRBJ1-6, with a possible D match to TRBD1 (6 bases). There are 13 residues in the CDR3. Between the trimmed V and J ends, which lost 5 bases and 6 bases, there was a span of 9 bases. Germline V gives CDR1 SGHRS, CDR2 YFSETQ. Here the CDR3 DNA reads TGCGCCAGCAGACCGGACAGTAATTCACCCCTCCACTTT. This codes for CASRPDSNSPLHF.

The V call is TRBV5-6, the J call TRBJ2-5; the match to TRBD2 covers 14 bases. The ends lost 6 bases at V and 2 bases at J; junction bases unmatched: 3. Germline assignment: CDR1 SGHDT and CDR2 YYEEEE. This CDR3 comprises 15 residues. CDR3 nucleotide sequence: TGTGCCAGCACCCGGACTAGCGGGGGGCAAGAGACCCAGTACTTC. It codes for CASTRTSGGQETQYF.

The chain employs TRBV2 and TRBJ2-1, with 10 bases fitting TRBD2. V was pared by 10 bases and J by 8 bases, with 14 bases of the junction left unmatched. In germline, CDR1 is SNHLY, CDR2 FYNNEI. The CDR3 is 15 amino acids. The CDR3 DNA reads TGTGCCACCGGAGATAGGAGCGGGAGGGCCCATGAGCAGTTCTTC. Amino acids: CATGDRSGRAHEQFF.